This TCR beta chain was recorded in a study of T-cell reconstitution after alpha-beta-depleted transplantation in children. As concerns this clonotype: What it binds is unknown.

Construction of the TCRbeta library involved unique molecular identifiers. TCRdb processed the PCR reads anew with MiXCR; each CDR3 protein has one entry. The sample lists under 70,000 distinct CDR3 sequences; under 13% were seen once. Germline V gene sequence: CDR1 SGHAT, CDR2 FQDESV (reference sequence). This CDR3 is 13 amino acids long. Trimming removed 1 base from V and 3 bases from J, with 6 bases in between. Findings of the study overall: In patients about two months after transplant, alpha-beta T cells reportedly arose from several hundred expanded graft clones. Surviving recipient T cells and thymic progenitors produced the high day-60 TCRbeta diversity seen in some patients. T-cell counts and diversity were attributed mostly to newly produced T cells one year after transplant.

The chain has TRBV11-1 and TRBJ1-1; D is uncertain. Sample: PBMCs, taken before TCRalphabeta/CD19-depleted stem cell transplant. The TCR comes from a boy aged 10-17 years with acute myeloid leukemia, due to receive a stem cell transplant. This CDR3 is CASSLEAYTEAFF. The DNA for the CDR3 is TGTGCCAGCAGCTTAGAGGCCTACACTGAAGCTTTCTTT.